One and the same sample provided the 15 T cell receptor beta chains below, sequenced in a study of blood T cell repertoires in COVID-19. TCRdb's copy holds only in-frame clones and misses some; the assay was immunoSEQ multiplex PCR. The sample lists about 240,000 clones, more than 70% seen once, with 9% to 15% in the top ten. Sequencing was performed on peripheral blood. Receptor source: a man aged 80 or over with acute or convalescent COVID-19.

This sequence joins TRBV29-1 and TRBJ1-1, with 8 nucleotides matching TRBD1. V gave up 7 bases and J gave up 1 base; unmatched junction bases: 5. The CDR3 runs 13 residues. CDR1 SQVTM and CDR2 ANQGSEA come from the germline V gene. The CDR3 region is CSAPGQANTEAFF. CDR3 sequence (DNA): TGCAGCGCCCCGGGACAGGCGAACACTGAAGCTTTCTTT.

The J gene is TRBJ1-1, the V gene TRBV19; D is undetermined. Germline loops: CDR1 LNHDA, CDR2 SQIVND (reference sequence). V dropped 5 bases and J dropped 1 base, with 11 bases sitting between them. This CDR3 contains 14 residues. CDR3 nucleotides: TGTGCCAGTAGTCCTCGGGGAGCGAACACTGAAGCTTTCTTT. Its protein is CASSPRGANTEAFF.

This rearrangement joins TRBV7-8 to TRBJ1-2; 7 bases fit TRBD1. The trim removed 7 bases at V and 4 bases at J, leaving 12 bases unmatched. The CDR3 spans 15 residues. The germline V gene encodes CDR1 SGHVS and CDR2 FQNEAQ. The CDR3 DNA sequence: TGTGCCAGCACCTCGTTCCCGGCAGGGGGCTATGGCTACACCTTC. Residues: CASTSFPAGGYGYTF.

The chain couples TRBV5-5 to TRBJ2-1; no definite D call. The CDR3 is made up of 12 amino acids. The germline CDR1 and CDR2 sequences are SGHKS and YYEKEE (reference sequence). V was clipped by 2 bases and J by 7 bases, with 7 bases between them. This chain's CDR3 is CASSFLSNEQFF. The DNA of the CDR3 is TGTGCCAGCAGCTTCCTCAGTAATGAGCAGTTCTTC. Full variable domain (rest looked up from reference TRBV5-5 and TRBJ2-1): DAGVTQSPTHLIKTRGQQVTLRCSPISGHKSVSWYQQVLGQGPQFIFQYYEKEERGRGNFPDRFSARQFPNYSSELNVNALLLGDSALYLCASSFLSNEQFFGPGTRLTVL.

This rearrangement joins TRBV28 to TRBJ1-2, with D possibly matching TRBD1 (6 bases). This CDR3 has 15 residues. V was clipped by 3 bases and J by 4 bases, with 15 bases between them. CDR1 is MDHEN, CDR2 SYDVKM, per germline. The CDR3 sequence: CASSFLGMGAYGYTF. The CDR3 DNA reads TGTGCCAGCAGTTTTTTAGGGATGGGGGCCTATGGCTACACCTTC.

This chain links TRBV19 with TRBJ2-7; 7 nucleotides match TRBD1. The CDR3 spans 13 residues. After removal of 3 bases from V and 3 bases from J, the junction contained 2 bases not matched to a gene. Germline lookup yields CDR1 LNHDA and CDR2 SQIVND (reference sequence). As DNA, the CDR3 is TGTGCCAGTAGTATTGGGACAGACTACGAGCAGTACTTC. It codes for CASSIGTDYEQYF.

CDR3 sequence (DNA): TGTGCCAGCAGTGGAGGAGGGCAGGGGGCCCAGCCCCAGCATTTT. Translation gives CASSGGGQGAQPQHF. The chain recombines TRBV2 with TRBJ1-5; 8 nucleotides line up with TRBD1. The CDR3 is made up of 15 amino acids. The trim removed 4 bases at V and 7 bases at J, leaving 9 bases unmatched. Germline-derived CDR1 and CDR2 are SNHLY and FYNNEI.

The chain carries TRBV28 and TRBJ1-1, with a weak D call TRBD1 (5 bases). Germline V gives CDR1 MDHEN, CDR2 SYDVKM. Trimming removed 3 bases from V and 6 bases from J, with 14 bases in between. The CDR3 extends over 14 amino acids. This chain's CDR3 is CASSLGLLGSEAFF. The CDR3 region has the DNA TGTGCCAGCAGTTTGGGACTTTTGGGCTCTGAAGCTTTCTTT.

The V call is TRBV7-9, the J call TRBJ2-2, with D possibly matching TRBD2 (6 bases). Germline loops: CDR1 SEHNR, CDR2 FQNEAQ (reference sequence). The CDR3 is 16 amino acids. Deletions cut 5 bases from V and 0 bases from J, with 13 bases between. The CDR3 DNA reads as TGTGCCAGCAGCCCAAGGGGACTCGCGAACACCGGGGAGCTGTTTTTT. It codes for CASSPRGLANTGELFF.

This CDR3 reads CASSRQDSYGYTF. CDR3 DNA: TGTGCCAGCAGCCGACAGGACTCCTATGGCTACACCTTC. The rearrangement uses TRBV12-3 or TRBV12-4 and TRBJ1-2; TRBD1 might be the D (6 bases). The CDR3 is 13 amino acids. V lost 6 bases and J 4 bases, leaving 12 bases between the germline ends.

This clone came up a few times. The V gene is TRBV6-5, the J gene TRBJ1-4; 7 bases line up with TRBD1. With 6 bases clipped from V and 3 bases from J, the junction kept 4 bases outside the gene matches. Germline V gene sequence: CDR1 MNHEY, CDR2 SVGAGI. CDR3 length equals 14 residues. In DNA, the CDR3 is TGTGCCAGCAGGACAGGGTGGGCTAATGAAAAACTGTTTTTT. Its translation is CASRTGWANEKLFF.

The chain links TRBV4-2 to TRBJ2-2, with no clear D. The CDR3 length is 14 residues. Trimming cost V 1 base and J 5 bases, with 8 bases left between them. In germline, CDR1 is LGHNA, CDR2 YNFKEQ. CDR3 sequence: CASSQVGQTGELFF. The CDR3 DNA is TGTGCCAGCAGCCAAGTTGGGCAAACCGGGGAGCTGTTTTTT.

CDR3 region: CAISPTGSLANTGELFF. The CDR3 DNA reads TGTGCCATCAGCCCGACAGGGTCCCTTGCGAACACCGGGGAGCTGTTTTTT. V gene TRBV10-3 combines with J gene TRBJ2-2; 7 bases map to TRBD1. V was pared by 6 bases and J by 0 bases, with 10 bases of the junction left unmatched. Germline V gene sequence: CDR1 ENHRY, CDR2 SYGVKD. The CDR3 runs to 17 residues.

This chain links TRBV5-4 with TRBJ2-1, with TRBD2 matching over 10 bases. CDR3 length: 15 amino acids. J gave up 7 bases and V 4 bases, and 8 bases lay outside the gene matches. CDR1 SGHNT and CDR2 YYREEE come from the germline V gene (reference sequence). The CDR3 is CASSNEGLADNEQFF. CDR3 coding DNA: TGTGCCAGCAGCAACGAAGGACTAGCGGATAATGAGCAGTTCTTC.

This chain links TRBV19 with TRBJ1-1; TRBD1 aligns across 9 bases. This CDR3 spans 15 amino acids. Germline assignment: CDR1 LNHDA and CDR2 SQIVND (reference sequence). Losses at the gene ends were 2 bases for V and 5 bases for J; bases not matched to a gene: 6. CDR3 coding DNA: TGTGCCAGTAGTATATGGACAGGGGTTAGGACTGAAGCTTTCTTT. Encoded protein: CASSIWTGVRTEAFF. The full variable domain, rest sourced from reference TRBV19 and TRBJ1-1, is DGGITQSPKYLFRKEGQNVTLSCEQNLNHDAMYWYRQDPGQGLRLIYYSQIVNDFQKGDIAEGYSVSREKKESFPLTVTSAQKNPTAFYLCASSIWTGVRTEAFFGQGTRLTVV.